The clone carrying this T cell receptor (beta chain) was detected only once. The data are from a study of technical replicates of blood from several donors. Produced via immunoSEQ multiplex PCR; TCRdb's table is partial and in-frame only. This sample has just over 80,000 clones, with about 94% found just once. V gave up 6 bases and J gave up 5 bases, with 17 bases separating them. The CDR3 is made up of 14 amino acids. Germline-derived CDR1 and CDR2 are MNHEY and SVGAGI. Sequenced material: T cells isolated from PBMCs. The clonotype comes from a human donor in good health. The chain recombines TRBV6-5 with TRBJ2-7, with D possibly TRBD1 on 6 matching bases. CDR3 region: CASSQNDRIDEQYF. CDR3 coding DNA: TGTGCCAGCAGCCAAAACGACAGGATCGACGAGCAGTACTTC.